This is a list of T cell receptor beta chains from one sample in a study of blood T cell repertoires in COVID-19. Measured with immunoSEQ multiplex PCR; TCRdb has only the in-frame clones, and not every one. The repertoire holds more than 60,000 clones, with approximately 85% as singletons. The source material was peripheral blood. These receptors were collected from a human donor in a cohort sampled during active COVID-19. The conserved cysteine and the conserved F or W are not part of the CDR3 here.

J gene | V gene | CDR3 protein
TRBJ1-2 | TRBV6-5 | ASTRSGDPYGYT
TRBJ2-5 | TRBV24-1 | ATSDDADRALETQY
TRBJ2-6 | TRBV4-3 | ASSQDQGRYTGANVLT
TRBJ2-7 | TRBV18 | ASSQDRALEQY
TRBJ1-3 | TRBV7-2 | ASSLYSGYGNTIY
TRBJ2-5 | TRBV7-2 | ASSLVGSGGLQETQY
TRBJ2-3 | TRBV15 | ATRGGRGLDTQY
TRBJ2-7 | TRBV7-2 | ASSSRERVNEQY
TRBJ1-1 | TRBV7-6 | ASSLADSVNTEAF
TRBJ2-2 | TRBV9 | ASSVEGIETGELF
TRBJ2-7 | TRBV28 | ASSIGTGDTAEQY
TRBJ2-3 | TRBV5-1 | ASSLGQGSADTQY
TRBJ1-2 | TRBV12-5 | ASGLAGQPYGYT
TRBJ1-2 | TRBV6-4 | ASSPGTGSGYT
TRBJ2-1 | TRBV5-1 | ASSWRTGSSYNEQF
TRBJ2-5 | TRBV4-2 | ASSQGTGDRETQY
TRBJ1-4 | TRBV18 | ASSPGPGEKLF
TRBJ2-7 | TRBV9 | ASSGPYSGEQY
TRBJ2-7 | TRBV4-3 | ASSQSASGVYEQY
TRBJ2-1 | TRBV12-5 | ASGLGLAGVDEQF
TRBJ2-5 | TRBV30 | AWTSGQTQY
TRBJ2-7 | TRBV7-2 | ASSREGAREQY
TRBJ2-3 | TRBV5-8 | ASSTWTTDTQY
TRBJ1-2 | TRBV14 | ASSPQDRHGYT
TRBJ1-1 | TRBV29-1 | SVKAQALTEAF
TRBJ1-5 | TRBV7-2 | ASSWGGGNQPQH
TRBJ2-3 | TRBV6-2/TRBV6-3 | ASSSPGEAQY
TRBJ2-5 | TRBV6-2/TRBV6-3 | ASSDRLAGGKETQY
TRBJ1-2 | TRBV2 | ASSEAEGTGEGYT
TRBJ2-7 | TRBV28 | ASMVPGQGPSTYEQY
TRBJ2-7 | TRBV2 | ASHTPDSYEQY
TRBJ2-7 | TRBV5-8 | ASSFGEGQGAYEQY
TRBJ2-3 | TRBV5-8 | ASSENRGRRTDTQY
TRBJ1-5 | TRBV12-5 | ASGPAGQDNQPQH
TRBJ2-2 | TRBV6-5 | ASSFSGVRTGELF
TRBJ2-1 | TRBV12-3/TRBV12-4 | ASSPSGDNEQF
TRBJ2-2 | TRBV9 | ASSTGNERELF
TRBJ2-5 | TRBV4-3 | ASSGGSGEETQY
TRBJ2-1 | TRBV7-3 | ASSLKSSEQF
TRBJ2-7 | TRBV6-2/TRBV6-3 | ASSFGAAGPYEQY
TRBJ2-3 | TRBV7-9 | ASSTDSLAQY
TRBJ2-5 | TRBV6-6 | ASSRQAKETQY
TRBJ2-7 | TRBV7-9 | ASSFSFEQY
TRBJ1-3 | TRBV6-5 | ASSTDSAIY
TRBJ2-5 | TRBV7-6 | ASSLGLMYQETQY